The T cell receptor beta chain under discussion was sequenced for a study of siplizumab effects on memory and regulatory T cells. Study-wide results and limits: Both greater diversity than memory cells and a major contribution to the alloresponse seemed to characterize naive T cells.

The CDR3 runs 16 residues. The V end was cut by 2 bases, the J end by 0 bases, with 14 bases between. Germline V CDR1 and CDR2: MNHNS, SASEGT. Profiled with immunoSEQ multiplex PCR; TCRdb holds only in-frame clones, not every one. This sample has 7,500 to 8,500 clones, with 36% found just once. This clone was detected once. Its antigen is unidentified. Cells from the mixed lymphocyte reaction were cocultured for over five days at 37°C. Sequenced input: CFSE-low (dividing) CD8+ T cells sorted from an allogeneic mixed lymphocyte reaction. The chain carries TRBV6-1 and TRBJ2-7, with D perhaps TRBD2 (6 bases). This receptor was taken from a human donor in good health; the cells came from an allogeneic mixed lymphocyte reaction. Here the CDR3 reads CASSESAGLGSYEQYF. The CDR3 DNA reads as TGTGCCAGCAGTGAATCGGCGGGGCTGGGCTCCTACGAGCAGTACTTC.